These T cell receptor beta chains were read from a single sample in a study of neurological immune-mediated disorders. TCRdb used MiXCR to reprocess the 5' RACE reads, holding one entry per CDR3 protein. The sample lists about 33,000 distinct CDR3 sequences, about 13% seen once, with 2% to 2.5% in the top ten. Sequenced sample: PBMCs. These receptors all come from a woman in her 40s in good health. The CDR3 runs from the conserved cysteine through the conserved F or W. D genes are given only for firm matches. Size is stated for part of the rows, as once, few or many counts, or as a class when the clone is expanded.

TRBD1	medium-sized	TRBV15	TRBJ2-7	TGTGCCACCAGCAGAACGACAGGGGCCTACGAGCAGTACTTC	CATSRTTGAYEQYF
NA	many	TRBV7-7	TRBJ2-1	TGTGCTAGCAGCCGGACTCTCAGCTCCTACAATGAGCAGTTCTTC	CASSRTLSSYNEQFF
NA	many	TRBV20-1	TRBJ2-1	TGCAGTGCTTCCCAGGGCGGAGACAGGAAAAATGAGCAGTTCTTC	CSASQGGDRKNEQFF
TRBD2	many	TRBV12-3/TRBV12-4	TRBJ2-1	TGTGCCAGCAGTTTGGTGGTAGCGGGGGACCGAGAGCAGTTCTTC	CASSLVVAGDREQFF
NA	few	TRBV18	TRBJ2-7	TGTGCCAGCTCACCACCGTCGGAAGAGAAGTACTTC	CASSPPSEEKYF
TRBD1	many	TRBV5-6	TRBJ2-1	TGTGCCAGCAGCACCGACAGGGGACATGAGCAGTTCTTC	CASSTDRGHEQFF
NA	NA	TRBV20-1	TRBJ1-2	TGCAGAGCCCCGGTGGGCAGCCTCTATGGCTACTCCTTC	CRAPVGSLYGYSF
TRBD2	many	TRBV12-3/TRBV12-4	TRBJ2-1	TGTGCCAGCAGCGGGACTAGGGATGAGCAGTTCTTC	CASSGTRDEQFF
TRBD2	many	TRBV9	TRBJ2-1	TGTGCCAGCAGCGAAAGACTAGCGGGGTACAATGAGCAGTTCTTC	CASSERLAGYNEQFF
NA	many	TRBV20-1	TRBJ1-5	TGCAGTGCTTATAATCCCGGGAGCAATCAGCCCCAGCATTTT	CSAYNPGSNQPQHF
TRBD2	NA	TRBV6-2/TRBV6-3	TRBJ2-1	TGTGCCAGCAGTTACCCCTCCAGGAGCCAAATAGCGGGAGTTTACAATGAGCAGTTCTTC	CASSYPSRSQIAGVYNEQFF
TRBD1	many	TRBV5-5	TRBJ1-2	TGTGCCAGCAGCTTGGAGTGGACAGGGGGATACTATGGCTACACCTTC	CASSLEWTGGYYGYTF
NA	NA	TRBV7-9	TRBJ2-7	TGTGCCAGCAGCTCTGACGGGTACTCCTACGAGCAGTACTTC	CASSSDGYSYEQYF
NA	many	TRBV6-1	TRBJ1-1	TGTGCCAGCACAAACCTCCAAGGGCCGTTGAACACTGAAGCTTTCTTT	CASTNLQGPLNTEAFF
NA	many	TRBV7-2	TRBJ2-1	TGTGCCAGCAGCTCCGGTTCGTATGGACTGAGCCACAATGAGCAGTTCTTC	CASSSGSYGLSHNEQFF
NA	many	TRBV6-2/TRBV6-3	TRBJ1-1	TGTGCCAGCAGTCAACTCTTAGGCGGGTACACTGAAGCTTTCTTT	CASSQLLGGYTEAFF
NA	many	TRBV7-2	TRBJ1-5	TGTGCCAGCAGCGAAAACGGGGATCAGCCCCAGCATTTT	CASSENGDQPQHF
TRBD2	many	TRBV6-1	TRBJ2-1	TGTGCCAGCAGTTACAGCGGGATCCCTTACAATGAGCAGTTCTTC	CASSYSGIPYNEQFF
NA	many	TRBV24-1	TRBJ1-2	TGTGCCACCAGTGATTTGGAAGGGGATGGCTACACCTTC	CATSDLEGDGYTF
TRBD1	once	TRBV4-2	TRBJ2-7	TGTGCCAGCAGCCAAGATACAGGGGACCCACACTACGAGCAGTACTTC	CASSQDTGDPHYEQYF
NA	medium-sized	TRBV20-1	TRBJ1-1	TGCAGTGCTAGACGGGGACGGCAATCCACTGAAGCTTTCTTT	CSARRGRQSTEAFF
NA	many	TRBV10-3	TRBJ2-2	TGTGCCATCAGTGGGTCGCCCGGTACCGGGGGGCTGTTTTTT	CAISGSPGTGGLFF
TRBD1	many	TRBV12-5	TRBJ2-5	TGTGCTAGTGGCAACCGGGACAGGGGTAATTTGTTACTTTTC	CASGNRDRGNLLLF
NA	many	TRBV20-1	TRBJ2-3	TGCAGTGCGAAGGTCGGGGGAGACACAGATACGCAGTATTTT	CSAKVGGDTDTQYF
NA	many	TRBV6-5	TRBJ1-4	TGTGCCAGCTTTTCGCTTCGGGACTACGAAAAACTGTTTTTT	CASFSLRDYEKLFF
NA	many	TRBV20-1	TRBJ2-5	TGCAGTGCTTCAAACGTTGAGGGCCAAGAGACCCAGTACTTC	CSASNVEGQETQYF
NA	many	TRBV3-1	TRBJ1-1	TGTGCCAGCAGCCGGCGGACGAACACTGAAGCTTTCTTT	CASSRRTNTEAFF
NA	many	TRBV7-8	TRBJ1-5	TGTGCCAGCAGCCCGACCCCAGGCCATAGCAATCAGCCCCAGCATTTT	CASSPTPGHSNQPQHF
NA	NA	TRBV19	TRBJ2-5	TGTGCCAGCCAGGGCAGCCAAGAGACCCAGTACTTC	CASQGSQETQYF
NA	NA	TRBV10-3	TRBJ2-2	TGTGCCATCAGTGAGGTGGGACCGCAAAACACCTGTGAGCTGTTTTTT	CAISEVGPQNTCELFF
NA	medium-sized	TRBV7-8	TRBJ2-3	TGTGCCAGCAGCTTAGTCCCCGGCAGGGATACGCAGTATTTT	CASSLVPGRDTQYF
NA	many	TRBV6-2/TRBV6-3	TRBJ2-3	TGTGCCAGCAGTTTTGGAGAACGAGCAGATACGCAGTATTTT	CASSFGERADTQYF